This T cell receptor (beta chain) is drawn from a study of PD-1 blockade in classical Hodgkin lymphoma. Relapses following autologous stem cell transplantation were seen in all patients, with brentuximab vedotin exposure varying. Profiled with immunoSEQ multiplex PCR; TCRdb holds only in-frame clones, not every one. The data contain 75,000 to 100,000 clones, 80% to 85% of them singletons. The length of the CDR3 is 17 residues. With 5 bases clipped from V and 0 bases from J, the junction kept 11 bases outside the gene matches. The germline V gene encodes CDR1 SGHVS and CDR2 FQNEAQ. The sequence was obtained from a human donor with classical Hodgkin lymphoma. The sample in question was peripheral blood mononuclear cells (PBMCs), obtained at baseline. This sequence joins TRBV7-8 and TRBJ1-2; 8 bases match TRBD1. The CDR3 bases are TGTGCCAGCAGCCCCCAGCGGACAGGGACAGCTAACTATGGCTACACCTTC. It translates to CASSPQRTGTANYGYTF.